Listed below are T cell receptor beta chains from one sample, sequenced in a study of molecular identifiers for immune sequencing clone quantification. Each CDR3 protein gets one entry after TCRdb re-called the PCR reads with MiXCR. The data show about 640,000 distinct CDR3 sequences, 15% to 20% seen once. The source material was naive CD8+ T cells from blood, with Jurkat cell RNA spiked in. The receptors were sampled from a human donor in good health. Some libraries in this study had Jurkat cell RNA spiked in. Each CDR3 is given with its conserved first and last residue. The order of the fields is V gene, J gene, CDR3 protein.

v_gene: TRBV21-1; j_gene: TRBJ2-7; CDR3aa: CASSLLSRGYEQYF
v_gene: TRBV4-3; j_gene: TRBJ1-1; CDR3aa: CASSLWDQGTEASF
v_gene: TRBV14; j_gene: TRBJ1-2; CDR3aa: CASSPSGALAGYTF
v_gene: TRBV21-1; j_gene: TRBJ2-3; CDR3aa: CASSKSSSGLTDTQYF
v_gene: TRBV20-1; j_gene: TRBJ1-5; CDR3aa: CSARPTGVGNQPQHF
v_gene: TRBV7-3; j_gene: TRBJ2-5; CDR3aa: CASSPQGGGQETQYF
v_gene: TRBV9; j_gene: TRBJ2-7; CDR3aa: CASSKEGTAYEQYF
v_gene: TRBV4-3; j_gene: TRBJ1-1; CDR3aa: CASSQDRWGAEAFF
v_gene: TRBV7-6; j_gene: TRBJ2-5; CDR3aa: CASSQPGHPEETQYF
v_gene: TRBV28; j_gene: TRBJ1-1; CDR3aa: CASSLRTQGPSTEAFF
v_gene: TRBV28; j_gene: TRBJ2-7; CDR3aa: CASNMQGGDRGYNAYEQYF
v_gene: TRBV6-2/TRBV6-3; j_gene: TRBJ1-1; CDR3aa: CASSYLSIPGTEAFF
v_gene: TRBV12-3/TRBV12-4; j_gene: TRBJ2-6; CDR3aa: CASSRVTGLSSGANVLTF
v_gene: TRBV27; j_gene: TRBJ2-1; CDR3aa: CASSPAIAGGPTYNEQFF
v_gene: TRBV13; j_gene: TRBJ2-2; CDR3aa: CASSLKAAGESYDTGELFF
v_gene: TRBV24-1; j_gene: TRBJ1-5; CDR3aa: CATSNHRGDNQPQHF
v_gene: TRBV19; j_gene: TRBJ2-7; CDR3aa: CASRPYGKSYEQYF
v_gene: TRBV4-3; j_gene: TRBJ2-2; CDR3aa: CASSQAQTPGEGTGELFF
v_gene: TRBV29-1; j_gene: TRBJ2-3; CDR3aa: CSVESSGAGGATDTQYF
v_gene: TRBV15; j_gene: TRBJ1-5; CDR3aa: CATSSRGLDGLSQHF
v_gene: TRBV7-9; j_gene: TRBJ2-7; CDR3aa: CASSSRLGQGDSYEQYF
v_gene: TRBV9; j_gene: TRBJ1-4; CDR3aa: CASSGGATGVYEKLFF
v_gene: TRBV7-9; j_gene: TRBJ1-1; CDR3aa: CASSLNGGSMNTEAFF
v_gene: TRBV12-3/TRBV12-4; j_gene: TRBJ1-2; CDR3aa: CASSPVGDGYTF
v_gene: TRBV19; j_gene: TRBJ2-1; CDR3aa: CASSIVGSGTNEQFF
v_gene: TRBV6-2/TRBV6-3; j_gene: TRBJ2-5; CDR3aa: CASSYSVGVETQYF
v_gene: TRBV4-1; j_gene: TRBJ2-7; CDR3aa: CASSKITLTENEQYF
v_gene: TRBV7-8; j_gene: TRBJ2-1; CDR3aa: CASSSPRTGWNNEQFF
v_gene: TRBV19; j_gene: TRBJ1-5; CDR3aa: CASSIEEGQTNQPQHF
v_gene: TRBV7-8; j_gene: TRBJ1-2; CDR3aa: CASSPEGAATNYGYTF
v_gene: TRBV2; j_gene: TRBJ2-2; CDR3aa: CASSFPLGSETGELFF
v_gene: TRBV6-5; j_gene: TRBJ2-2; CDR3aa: CASCYEGSGGSTGELFF
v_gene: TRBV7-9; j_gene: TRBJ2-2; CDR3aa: CASSGYLGTKNTGELFF
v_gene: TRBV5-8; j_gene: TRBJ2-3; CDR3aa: CASSRVAGDDTQYF
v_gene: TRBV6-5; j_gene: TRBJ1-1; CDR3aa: CASRPDRAYTEAFF
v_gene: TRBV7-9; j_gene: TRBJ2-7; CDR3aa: CASSLATRGYEQHF
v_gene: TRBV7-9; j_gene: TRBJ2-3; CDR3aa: CASSSTIWTGTDTQYF
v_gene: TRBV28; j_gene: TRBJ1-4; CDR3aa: CASSFLQGDGEKLFF
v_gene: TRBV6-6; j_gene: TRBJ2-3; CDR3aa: CASSESDRVTDTQYF
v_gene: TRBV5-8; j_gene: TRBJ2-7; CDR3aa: CASSSTSAGTGSFYEQYF
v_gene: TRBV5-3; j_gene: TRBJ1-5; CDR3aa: CAGSWAGAAPQHF
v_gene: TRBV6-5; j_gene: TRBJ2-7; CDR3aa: CATRPGPFYEQYF
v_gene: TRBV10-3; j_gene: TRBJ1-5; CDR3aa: CATSESPDNQPQHF
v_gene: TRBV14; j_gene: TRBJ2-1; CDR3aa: CASSQGSTRSSYNEQFF
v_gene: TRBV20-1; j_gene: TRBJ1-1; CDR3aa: CSAGDNRPEAFF
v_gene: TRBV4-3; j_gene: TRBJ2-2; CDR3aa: CASSQDRSRGRTGELFF
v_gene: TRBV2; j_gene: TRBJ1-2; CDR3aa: CANAEGPYGYTF
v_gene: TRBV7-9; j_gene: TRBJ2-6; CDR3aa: CASSYTGTSGANVLTF
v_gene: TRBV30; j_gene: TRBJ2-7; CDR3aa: CAERRGNEQYF
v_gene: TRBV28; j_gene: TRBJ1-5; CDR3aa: CASSTLQPQHF
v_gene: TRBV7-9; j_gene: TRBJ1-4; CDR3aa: CASSPPDGGENEKLFF
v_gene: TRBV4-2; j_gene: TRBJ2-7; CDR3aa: CASSQDGRSYEQYF
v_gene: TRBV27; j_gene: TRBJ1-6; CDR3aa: CASSFIQGGSPLHF
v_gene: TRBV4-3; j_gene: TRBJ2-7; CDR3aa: CASSQGSTGSYEQYF
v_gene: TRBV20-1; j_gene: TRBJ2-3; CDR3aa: CSASSLLGTSVRTSDTQYF
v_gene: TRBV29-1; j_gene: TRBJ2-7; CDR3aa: CSVAGLSSYEQYF